This TCR beta chain was profiled in a study of blood T cell repertoires in COVID-19. Whole-study context: Researchers got acute and convalescent COVID-19 samples from the United States, Italy and Spain.

Germline CDR1 SGHTA, CDR2 FQGTGA. With 4 bases clipped from V and 6 bases from J, the junction kept 8 bases outside the gene matches. This CDR3 has 15 residues. Per the original data handling: Cell counts per sample came from amplifying reference gene primers. Clones were read by immunoSEQ multiplex PCR, and TCRdb kept only the in-frame ones, dropping some. The V and J calls and clone size come from that table; D and trimming were worked out from the DNA. The sample gives 300,000 or so clones, 70% to 90% of which show up once; 4% to 5.5% is in the top ten. Participant age was roughly 18 to 89 years, and participants resided in about two dozen US areas. Allocation to cohorts depended on clinical history reported by the participants.

V gene TRBV7-3 combines with J gene TRBJ2-3; TRBD1 aligns across 9 bases. The sequenced sample consisted of PBMCs or T cells enriched from blood (not recorded which). The receptor's source is a woman between 40 and 50 years old with acute COVID-19. Here the CDR3 DNA reads TGTGCCAGCAGCTCCACGGGACAGGGCGCCGATACGCAGTATTTT. It specifies CASSSTGQGADTQYF.